These 13 T cell receptor beta chains came from one sample sequenced in a study of blood T cell repertoires in COVID-19. Sequenced by immunoSEQ multiplex PCR; TCRdb stores in-frame clones only, minus some. The table shows about 200,000 clones, with roughly 86% occurring only once. What was sequenced was peripheral blood. These receptors all stem from a man aged 60 to 69 with acute or convalescent COVID-19.

This clone was detected a few times. This chain joins TRBV2 and TRBJ2-3; the D gene is possibly TRBD1 (6 bases). CDR3 size: 13 residues. The V end lost 6 bases, the J end lost 7 bases, and 14 bases lay between the germline ends. Germline CDR1 and CDR2: SNHLY and FYNNEI. DNA for the CDR3: TGTGCCAGCAGAAGGGGGACCGGGAATACGCAGTATTTT. Translated, it gives CASRRGTGNTQYF.

This clone has just one count. The chain recombines TRBV7-3 with TRBJ2-1; TRBD1 aligns across 8 bases. CDR3 size: 16 residues. Germline V gene sequence: CDR1 SGHTA, CDR2 FQGTGA. J lost 8 bases, V lost 2 bases, and 11 bases had no gene match. This CDR3 reads CASSLSSGQGRDEQFF. For the CDR3, the DNA is TGTGCCAGCAGCTTATCATCTGGACAGGGAAGGGATGAGCAGTTCTTC.

The chain joins TRBV4-2 to TRBJ2-7; D possibly corresponds to TRBD1 (5 bases). The CDR3 has 15 amino acids. Germline CDR1 reads LGHNA; CDR2 reads YNFKEQ. Trimming pared 1 base from V and 1 base from J, leaving 11 bases between. CDR3 bases: TGTGCCAGCAGCCAAGCTACAGGACAATCCTACGAGCAGTACTTC. Translation: CASSQATGQSYEQYF.

V usage is TRBV7-9 and J usage is TRBJ1-5; 8 nucleotides line up with TRBD1. The germline V gene encodes CDR1 SEHNR and CDR2 FQNEAQ (reference sequence). This CDR3 has 17 residues. Germline trimming cut 1 base from V and 5 bases from J; bases unmatched to any gene: 10. For the CDR3, the DNA is TGTGCCAGCAGCTTAGGGCCCCAGGGGGCTAAGGATCAGCCCCAGCATTTT. Translation gives CASSLGPQGAKDQPQHF.

The rearrangement joins TRBV5-6 to TRBJ2-7, with D possibly TRBD2 on 5 matching bases. V was trimmed by 1 base and J by 0 bases, leaving 11 bases between them. The V gene's germline CDR1 is SGHDT and CDR2 YYEEEE. The CDR3 consists of 15 residues. The CDR3 reads CASSLTDWSSYEQYF. CDR3 in DNA: TGTGCCAGCAGCTTGACGGACTGGAGCTCCTACGAGCAGTACTTC.

The V and J genes are TRBV6-4 and TRBJ1-2; 7 bases align to TRBD1. The CDR3 runs to 14 residues. The germline CDR1 and CDR2 sequences are MRHNA and SNTAGT. The V and J ends lost 2 bases and 8 bases, in that order; junction bases with no gene match: 8. The CDR3: CASSDGQASGGYTF. In DNA, the CDR3 is TGTGCCAGCAGTGACGGACAGGCCTCGGGAGGCTACACCTTC.

The chain links TRBV5-1 to TRBJ2-5; D is possibly TRBD1 (6 bases). The CDR3 runs 15 residues. The V end lost 0 bases, the J end lost 5 bases, and 14 bases lay between the germline ends. Germline CDR1 SGHRS, CDR2 YFSETQ. The CDR3 DNA sequence: TGCGCCAGCAGCTTGGTCGGGGACACGGGGGAGACCCAGTACTTC. Translated, it gives CASSLVGDTGETQYF. The full variable domain, with the rest looked up from reference TRBV5-1 and TRBJ2-5, is KAGVTQTPRYLIKTRGQQVTLSCSPISGHRSVSWYQQTPGQGLQFLFEYFSETQRNKGNFPGRFSGRQFSNSRSEMNVSTLELGDSALYLCASSLVGDTGETQYFGPGTRLLVL.

The gene calls are TRBV9 and TRBJ2-7; D ambiguous. The CDR3 covers 17 residues. Trimming stripped 1 base from V and 0 bases from J, with 17 bases between. Germline V gene data show CDR1 as SGDLS and CDR2 as YYNGEE. The CDR3 coding sequence is TGTGCCAGCAGCGTAAGAGCTGACTCCTCGAGCTCCTACGAGCAGTACTTC. This codes for CASSVRADSSSSYEQYF.

The chain links TRBV27 to TRBJ1-2, with TRBD1 identical over 8 bases. The CDR3 length is 14 residues. V shed 5 bases, J shed 8 bases, and the junction held 10 bases outside the gene matches. Germline V gene sequence: CDR1 MNHEY, CDR2 SMNVEV (reference sequence). CDR3 DNA sequence: TGTGCCAGCAGTCGTACAGGGGGAAGGTTCGGCTACACCTTC. This translates into CASSRTGGRFGYTF.

This clone came up once. The CDR3: CASSRYGTFYNEQFF. In DNA form, the CDR3 reads TGTGCCAGCAGTCGCTATGGGACTTTCTACAATGAGCAGTTCTTC. This chain uses TRBV28 with TRBJ2-1, with D perhaps matching TRBD2 (6 bases). The V end was cut by 5 bases, the J end by 3 bases, with 14 bases between. The CDR3 is made up of 15 amino acids. Germline lookup yields CDR1 MDHEN and CDR2 SYDVKM.

The chain combines TRBV9 with TRBJ1-1, with TRBD1 matching 10 bases. The CDR3 consists of 16 residues. The V gene end was trimmed by 9 bases and the J gene end by 4 bases; junction bases not matched to a gene: 15. Germline values: CDR1 SGDLS, CDR2 YYNGEE. In nucleotides, the CDR3 is TGTGCCACCACCCCCCTCGGACAGGGGGTTGGCACTGAAGCTTTCTTT. It specifies CATTPLGQGVGTEAFF.

The chain recombines TRBV13 with TRBJ1-2; tentatively, D is TRBD1 (6 bases). CDR3 size: 13 residues. V was trimmed by 5 bases and J by 4 bases, leaving 11 bases between them. CDR1 and CDR2 from the germline V gene are PRHDT and FYEKMQ (reference sequence). The CDR3 here is CASSTQGSYGYTF. CDR3 nucleotides: TGTGCCAGCAGCACCCAGGGGTCCTATGGCTACACCTTC.

The V call is TRBV29-1, the J call TRBJ1-1; 8 nucleotides align to TRBD1. This CDR3 has 14 amino acids. Trimming took 5 bases from V and 5 from J; bases not matched to a gene: 10. Germline CDR1 is SQVTM and CDR2 is ANQGSEA. DNA of the CDR3: TGCAGCGTTCAACTACAGGGGGTTTGGACTGAAGCTTTCTTT. Translation: CSVQLQGVWTEAFF. Full variable domain (outside the CDR3, taken from reference TRBV29-1 and TRBJ1-1): SAVISQKPSRDICQRGTSLTIQCQVDSQVTMMFWYRQQPGQSLTLIATANQGSEATYESGFVIDKFPISRPNLTFSTLTVSNMSPEDSSIYLCSVQLQGVWTEAFFGQGTRLTVV.